The 16 T cell receptor beta chains in this list originate from one sample, sequenced in a study of blood T cell repertoires in COVID-19. Some clones are missing from TCRdb's copy, which holds only in-frame ones; the method was immunoSEQ multiplex PCR. The table lists about 180,000 clones, around 84% of them singletons. Material: peripheral blood. Receptors originate from a man in his fifties with active or convalescent COVID-19.

DNA for the CDR3: TGTGCCAGCAGCCAGCTTTCCGGGAAGGATGGCTACACCTTC. This gives the protein CASSQLSGKDGYTF. V and J are TRBV14 and TRBJ1-2; D not resolved. This CDR3 contains 14 residues. Germline loops: CDR1 SGHDN, CDR2 FVKESK. V was shortened by 3 bases and J by 6 bases, with 14 bases between the two germline ends.

In DNA, the CDR3 is TGTGCCACCAGTGATATGGGACAGGGTAATTACAATGAGCAGTTCTTC. Protein: CATSDMGQGNYNEQFF. The chain employs TRBV24-1 and TRBJ2-1; the match to TRBD1 covers 9 bases. The CDR3 sequence is 16 residues long. The V and J ends lost 3 bases and 4 bases, in that order; junction bases with no gene match: 6. Per the germline V gene, CDR1 is KGHDR and CDR2 is SFDVKD.

V gene TRBV11-3 combines with J gene TRBJ2-1; D uncertain. The V gene's germline CDR1 is SGHNT and CDR2 YENEEA. This CDR3 has 12 residues. Trimming took 5 bases from V and 10 from J, leaving 12 bases between them. CDR3 in amino acids: CASSRSPREQFF. The CDR3 region has the DNA TGTGCCAGCAGCCGGAGTCCTCGGGAGCAGTTCTTC.

The CDR3 spells CASSGSGTKGWAFF. For the CDR3, the DNA is TGTGCCAGCAGTGGCTCTGGGACAAAAGGTTGGGCTTTCTTT. V gene TRBV27 combines with J gene TRBJ1-1; TRBD1 might be the D (6 bases). Germline lookup yields CDR1 MNHEY and CDR2 SMNVEV (reference sequence). V lost 5 bases to trimming and J lost 11 bases, with 21 bases between them. The CDR3 extends over 14 amino acids.

V and J are TRBV28 and TRBJ1-4; 8 positions match TRBD1. This CDR3 is built from 16 residues. CDR1 MDHEN and CDR2 SYDVKM come from the germline V gene. V was clipped by 6 bases and J by 5 bases; unmatched bases: 11. The CDR3 here is CASSQPPGTGNEKLFF. DNA of the CDR3: TGTGCCAGCAGCCAACCTCCCGGGACAGGAAATGAAAAACTGTTTTTT.

V and J are TRBV20-1 and TRBJ1-3; D may be TRBD1 (5 bases). CDR3 length: 14 residues. The V gene lost 3 bases and the J gene lost 1 base, with 10 bases spanning the gap. CDR1 and CDR2 from the germline V gene are DFQATT and SNEGSKA (reference sequence). This chain's CDR3 is CSASERQSGNTIYF. Written as DNA, the CDR3 is TGCAGTGCTAGTGAGCGACAGTCTGGAAACACCATATATTTT.

This clone was seen only once. This rearrangement joins TRBV19 to TRBJ1-4, with 9 bases lining up with TRBD1. This CDR3 is built from 16 residues. With V trimmed by 3 bases and J by 3 bases, 5 bases remained unmatched. Germline lookup yields CDR1 LNHDA and CDR2 SQIVND (reference sequence). The CDR3 spells CASSMGQGAANEKLFF. In DNA form, the CDR3 reads TGTGCCAGTAGTATGGGACAGGGTGCTGCTAATGAAAAACTGTTTTTT.

V usage is TRBV15 and J usage is TRBJ2-3; D unclear. Germline-derived CDR1 and CDR2 are LNHNV and YYDKDF (reference sequence). Trimming removed 0 bases from V and 1 base from J, with 8 bases in between. This CDR3 region has 15 residues. Written as DNA, the CDR3 is TGTGCCACCAGCAGAGATTTTTTCGGCACAGATACGCAGTATTTT. Encoded protein: CATSRDFFGTDTQYF. Combining the CDR3 with reference TRBV15 and TRBJ2-3 gives the whole variable domain DAMVIQNPRYQVTQFGKPVTLSCSQTLNHNVMYWYQQKSSQAPKLLFHYYDKDFNNEADTPDNFQSRRPNTSFCFLDIRSPGLGDTAMYLCATSRDFFGTDTQYFGPGTRLTVL.

The chain links TRBV9 to TRBJ1-6; 8 nucleotides line up with TRBD1. CDR1 is SGDLS and CDR2 is YYNGEE in the germline V gene. V shed 3 bases, J shed 7 bases, and the junction held 9 bases outside the gene matches. The CDR3 is 16 residues long. The CDR3 DNA sequence: TGTGCCAGCAGCGCCCACCAGGGGGCAGGGAATTCACCCCTCCACTTT. This gives the protein CASSAHQGAGNSPLHF.

The chain joins TRBV11-3 to TRBJ1-3, with 9 bases that match TRBD1. Losses at the gene ends were 3 bases for V and 0 bases for J; bases not matched to a gene: 9. Germline values: CDR1 SGHNT, CDR2 YENEEA. This CDR3 has 18 residues. The CDR3 sequence: CASSFGTGFYLSGNTIYF. The CDR3 region has the DNA TGTGCCAGCAGCTTTGGGACAGGGTTTTACCTCTCTGGAAACACCATATATTTT. Full variable domain (missing parts from reference TRBV11-3 and TRBJ1-3): EAGVVQSPRYKIIEKKQPVAFWCNPISGHNTLYWYLQNLGQGPELLIRYENEEAVDDSQLPKDRFSAERLKGVDSTLKIQPAELGDSAVYLCASSFGTGFYLSGNTIYFGEGSWLTVV.

The chain links TRBV6-5 to TRBJ2-5; 11 bases line up with TRBD1. The CDR3 spans 15 residues. J gave up 10 bases and V 0 bases, and 7 bases lay outside the gene matches. The germline CDR1 and CDR2 sequences are MNHEY and SVGAGI. This CDR3 is CASSYSGTGGTDQYF. Here the CDR3 DNA reads TGTGCCAGCAGTTACTCGGGGACAGGGGGAACGGACCAGTACTTC.

The J gene is TRBJ1-5, the V gene TRBV7-9, with 7 bases matching TRBD1. The V segment lost 1 base and the J segment 6 bases; nucleotides outside the gene matches: 3. This CDR3 comprises 14 residues. The germline V gene has CDR1 SEHNR and CDR2 FQNEAQ (reference sequence). The CDR3 nucleotides read TGTGCCAGCAGCTTAGGGGACAGCGGTCAGCCCCAGCATTTT. It specifies CASSLGDSGQPQHF.

The chain combines TRBV7-8 with TRBJ1-5, with unresolved D. This CDR3 region has 19 residues. V was pared by 5 bases and J by 0 bases, with 23 bases between. CDR1 is SGHVS, CDR2 FQNEAQ, per germline. CDR3 bases: TGTGCCAGCAGCCGGAGGCGGGCGTCCCAGACTTATAGCAATCAGCCCCAGCATTTT. This sequence encodes CASSRRRASQTYSNQPQHF.

The chain combines TRBV11-3 with TRBJ1-1; 8 positions match TRBD1. With V trimmed by 3 bases and J by 8 bases, 5 bases remained unmatched. Germline V gene sequence: CDR1 SGHNT, CDR2 YENEEA. This CDR3 region has 13 residues. The CDR3 DNA follows: TGTGCCAGCAGCTTGTACAGGGGGGTAGAAGCTTTCTTT. As protein: CASSLYRGVEAFF.

This rearrangement joins TRBV4-3 to TRBJ1-6; D is uncertain. V was trimmed by 0 bases and J by 6 bases, leaving 9 bases between them. CDR1 is LGHNA, CDR2 YSLEER, per germline. There are 15 residues in the CDR3. In nucleotides, the CDR3 is TGCGCCAGCAGCCAAGATGCAGGCCCTAATTCACCCCTCCACTTT. It is translated as CASSQDAGPNSPLHF.

This chain joins TRBV6-4 and TRBJ2-2; D uncertain. CDR3 size: 14 residues. Trimming shortened V by 4 bases and J by 2 bases, and 8 bases separated the two germline ends. Germline V gene sequence: CDR1 MRHNA, CDR2 SNTAGT. DNA of the CDR3: TGTGCCAGCAGTGTCCTCTTTAACACCGGGGAGCTGTTTTTT. Protein product: CASSVLFNTGELFF.